This paragraph covers one T cell receptor (beta chain) sequence. V shed 4 bases and J shed 3 bases, with 13 bases lying between them. From germline, CDR1 is MDHEN and CDR2 SYDVKM. This CDR3 spans 15 amino acids. How the authors handled the data: Estimates of nucleated cell counts were drawn from the amplification of reference gene primers. The data were produced by immunoSEQ multiplex PCR, yet TCRdb's version contains in-frame clones alone and is incomplete. V and J calls and clone size are copied from that table; D and trimming were computed from the DNA. Of about 110,000 clones in the sample, over 75% were seen once. These data come from a study of blood T cell repertoires in COVID-19.

The chain carries TRBV28 and TRBJ2-1, with D perhaps TRBD2 (6 bases). Source material: peripheral blood. The TCR comes from a woman between 65 and 79 years old with acute or convalescent COVID-19. CDR3 in DNA: TGTGCCAGCAGTTCGTCGACTAGATTCTACAATGAGCAGTTCTTC. As protein: CASSSSTRFYNEQFF.